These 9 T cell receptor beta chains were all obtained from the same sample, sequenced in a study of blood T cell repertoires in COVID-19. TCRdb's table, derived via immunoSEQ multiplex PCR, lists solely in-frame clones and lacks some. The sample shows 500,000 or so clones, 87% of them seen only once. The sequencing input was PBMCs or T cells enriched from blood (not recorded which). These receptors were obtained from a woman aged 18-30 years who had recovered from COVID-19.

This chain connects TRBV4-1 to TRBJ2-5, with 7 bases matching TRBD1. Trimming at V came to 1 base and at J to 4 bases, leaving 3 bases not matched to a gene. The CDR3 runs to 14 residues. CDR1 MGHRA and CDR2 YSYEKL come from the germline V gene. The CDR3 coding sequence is TGCGCCAGCAGCCAAGTCTCAGGGGGAGAGACCCAGTACTTC. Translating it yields CASSQVSGGETQYF.

As DNA, the CDR3 is TGTGCCAGCAGCTTAGTCAGGTACGAACACACTGAAGCTTTCTTT. Residues: CASSLVRYEHTEAFF. The rearrangement links TRBV7-2 to TRBJ1-1; D remains ambiguous. Germline V gene data show CDR1 as SGHTA and CDR2 as FQGNSA. V lost 1 base to trimming and J lost 3 bases, with 12 bases between them. The CDR3 consists of 15 residues.

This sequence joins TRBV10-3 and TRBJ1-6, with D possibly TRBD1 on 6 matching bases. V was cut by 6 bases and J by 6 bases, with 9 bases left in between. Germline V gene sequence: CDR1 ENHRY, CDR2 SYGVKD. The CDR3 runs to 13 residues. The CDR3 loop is CAIRDSLNSPLHF. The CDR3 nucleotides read TGTGCCATCAGGGACAGCCTTAATTCACCCCTCCACTTT.

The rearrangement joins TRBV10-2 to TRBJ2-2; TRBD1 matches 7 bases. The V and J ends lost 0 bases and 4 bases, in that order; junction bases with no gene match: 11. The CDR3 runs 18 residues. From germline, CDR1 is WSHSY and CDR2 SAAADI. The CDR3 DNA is TGCGCCAGCAGTGAGTCGTGGGGACAGATCGAGCTCACCGGGGAGCTGTTTTTT. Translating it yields CASSESWGQIELTGELFF.

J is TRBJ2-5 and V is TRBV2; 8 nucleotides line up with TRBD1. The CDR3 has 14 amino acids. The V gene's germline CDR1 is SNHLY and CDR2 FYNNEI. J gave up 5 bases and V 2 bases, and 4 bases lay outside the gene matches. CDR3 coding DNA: TGTGCCAGCAGTGAAACAGGGGGAAGTGAGACCCAGTACTTC. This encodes CASSETGGSETQYF.

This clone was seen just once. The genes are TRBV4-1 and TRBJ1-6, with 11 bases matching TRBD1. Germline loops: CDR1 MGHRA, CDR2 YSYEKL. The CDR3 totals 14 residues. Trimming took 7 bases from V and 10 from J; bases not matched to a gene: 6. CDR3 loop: CASTAGQGASPLHF. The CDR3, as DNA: TGCGCCAGCACCGCAGGACAGGGGGCCTCACCCCTCCACTTT.

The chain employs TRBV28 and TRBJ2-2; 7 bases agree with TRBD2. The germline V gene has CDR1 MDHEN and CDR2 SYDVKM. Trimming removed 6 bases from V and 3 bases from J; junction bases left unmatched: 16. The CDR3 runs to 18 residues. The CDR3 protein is CASSSPTGRRGDTGELFF. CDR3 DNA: TGTGCCAGCAGCTCCCCGACCGGACGACGGGGGGACACCGGGGAGCTGTTTTTT. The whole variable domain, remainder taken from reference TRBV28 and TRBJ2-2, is DVKVTQSSRYLVKRTGEKVFLECVQDMDHENMFWYRQDPGLGLRLIYFSYDVKMKEKGDIPEGYSVSREKKERFSLILESASTNQTSMYLCASSSPTGRRGDTGELFFGEGSRLTVL.

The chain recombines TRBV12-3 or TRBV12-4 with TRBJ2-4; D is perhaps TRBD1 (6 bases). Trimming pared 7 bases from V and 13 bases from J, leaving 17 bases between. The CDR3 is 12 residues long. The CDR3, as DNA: TGTGCCAGCACCGTAAACAGGGAACAACAGTACTTC. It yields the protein CASTVNREQQYF.

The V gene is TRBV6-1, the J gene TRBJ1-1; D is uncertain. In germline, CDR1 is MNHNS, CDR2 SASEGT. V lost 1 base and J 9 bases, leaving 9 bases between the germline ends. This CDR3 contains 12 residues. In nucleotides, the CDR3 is TGTGCCAGCAGTGAAGGGTATGAGAAAGCTTTCTTT. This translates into CASSEGYEKAFF.